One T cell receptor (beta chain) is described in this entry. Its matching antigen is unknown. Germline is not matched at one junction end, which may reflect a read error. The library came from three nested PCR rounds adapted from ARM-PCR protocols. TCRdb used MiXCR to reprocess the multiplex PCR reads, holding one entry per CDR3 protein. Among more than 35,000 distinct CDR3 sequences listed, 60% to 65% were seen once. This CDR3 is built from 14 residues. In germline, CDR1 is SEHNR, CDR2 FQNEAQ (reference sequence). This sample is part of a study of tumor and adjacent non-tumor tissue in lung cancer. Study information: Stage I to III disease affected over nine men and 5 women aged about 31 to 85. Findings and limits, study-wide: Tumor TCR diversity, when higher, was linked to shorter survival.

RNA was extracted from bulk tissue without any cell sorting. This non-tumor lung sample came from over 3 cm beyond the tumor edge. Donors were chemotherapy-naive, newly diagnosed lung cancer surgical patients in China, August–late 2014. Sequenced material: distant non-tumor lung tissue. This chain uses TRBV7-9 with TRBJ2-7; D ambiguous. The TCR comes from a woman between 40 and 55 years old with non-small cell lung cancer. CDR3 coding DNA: TGTACCAGCCGGCCGGGCCCCTCAGCCTACGAGCAGCACTTC. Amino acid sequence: CTSRPGPSAYEQHF.